The T cell receptor (beta chain) described here comes from a study of blood T cell repertoires in COVID-19. The table came from immunoSEQ multiplex PCR; TCRdb's copy has only in-frame clones and leaves some out. The table lists around 58,000 clones, 70% to 90% of them singletons. The CDR3 spans 15 residues. Germline assignment: CDR1 MNHEY and CDR2 SVGEGT. V lost 5 bases and J lost 2; bases outside the gene matches: 6. The specimen sequenced was peripheral blood. This receptor was obtained from a human donor in a cohort sampled during active COVID-19. The chain joins TRBV6-2 or TRBV6-3 to TRBJ2-3; the match to TRBD1 covers 8 bases. CDR3: CASSDRDRLTDTQYF. CDR3 DNA sequence: TGTGCCAGCAGTGACCGGGACAGGCTCACAGATACGCAGTATTTT.